The TCR beta chain described here comes from a study of blood T cell repertoires in COVID-19. Looking at the study overall: Acute and convalescent COVID-19 samples came from the United States, Italy and Spain.

This CDR3 comprises 14 residues. The V end lost 1 base, the J end lost 7 bases, and 9 bases lay between the germline ends. Germline CDR1 reads SGDLS; CDR2 reads YYNGEE. At least ten counts were recorded for this clone. In the original workflow: Amplified reference gene primers provided the basis for estimating nucleated cell counts. Method: immunoSEQ multiplex PCR; TCRdb's copy keeps in-frame clones and lacks some. The V and J calls and clone size come from that table; D and trimming were worked out from the DNA. In the table there are around 100,000 clones, approximately 80% of which are singletons. A Seattle source enrolled patients during active infection and followed them longitudinally.

This clonotype was sampled from a man older than 75 with COVID-19, enrolled during active disease. The source material was peripheral blood. This chain uses TRBV9 with TRBJ1-6; D is unclear. The CDR3 reads CASSVRQANSPLHF. The CDR3 DNA follows: TGTGCCAGCAGCGTACGACAAGCCAATTCACCCCTCCACTTT.